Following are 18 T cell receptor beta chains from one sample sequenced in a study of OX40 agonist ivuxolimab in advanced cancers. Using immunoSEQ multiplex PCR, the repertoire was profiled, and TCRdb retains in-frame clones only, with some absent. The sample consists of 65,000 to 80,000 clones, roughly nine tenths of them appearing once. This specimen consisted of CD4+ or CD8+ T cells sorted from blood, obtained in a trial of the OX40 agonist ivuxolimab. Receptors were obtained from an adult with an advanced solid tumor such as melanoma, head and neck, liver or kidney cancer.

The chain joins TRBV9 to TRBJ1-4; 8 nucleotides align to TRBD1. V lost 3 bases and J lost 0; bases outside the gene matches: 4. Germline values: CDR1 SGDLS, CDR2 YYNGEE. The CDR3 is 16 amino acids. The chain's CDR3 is CASSAGQAATNEKLFF. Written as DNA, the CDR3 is TGTGCCAGCAGCGCGGGACAGGCCGCAACTAATGAAAAACTGTTTTTT. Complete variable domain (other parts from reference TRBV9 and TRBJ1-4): DSGVTQTPKHLITATGQRVTLRCSPRSGDLSVYWYQQSLDQGLQFLIQYYNGEERAKGNILERFSAQQFPDLHSELNLSSLELGDSALYFCASSAGQAATNEKLFFGSGTQLSVL.

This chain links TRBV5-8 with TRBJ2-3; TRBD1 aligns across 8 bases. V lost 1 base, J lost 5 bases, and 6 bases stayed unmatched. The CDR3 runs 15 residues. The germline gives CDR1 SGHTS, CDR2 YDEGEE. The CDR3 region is CASSLRTGWEDTQYF. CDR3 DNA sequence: TGTGCCAGCAGCTTGAGGACAGGGTGGGAAGATACGCAGTATTTT.

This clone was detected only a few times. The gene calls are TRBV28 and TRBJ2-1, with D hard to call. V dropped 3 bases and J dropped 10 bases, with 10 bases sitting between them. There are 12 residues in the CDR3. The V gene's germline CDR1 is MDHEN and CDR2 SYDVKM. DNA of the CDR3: TGTGCCAGCAGTTTTGGGGAATCAGAGCAGTTCTTC. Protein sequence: CASSFGESEQFF.

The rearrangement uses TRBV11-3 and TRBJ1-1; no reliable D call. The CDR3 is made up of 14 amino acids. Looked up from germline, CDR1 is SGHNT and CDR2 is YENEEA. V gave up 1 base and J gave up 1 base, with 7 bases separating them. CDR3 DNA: TGTGCCAGCAGCTTAGCAGCCCGGAACACTGAAGCTTTCTTT. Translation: CASSLAARNTEAFF.

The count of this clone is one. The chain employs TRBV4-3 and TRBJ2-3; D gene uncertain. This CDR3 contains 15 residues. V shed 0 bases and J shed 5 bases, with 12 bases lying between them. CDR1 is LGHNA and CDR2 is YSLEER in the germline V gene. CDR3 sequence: CASSQEQGEGDTQYF. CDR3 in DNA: TGCGCCAGCAGCCAAGAGCAAGGAGAAGGAGATACGCAGTATTTT.

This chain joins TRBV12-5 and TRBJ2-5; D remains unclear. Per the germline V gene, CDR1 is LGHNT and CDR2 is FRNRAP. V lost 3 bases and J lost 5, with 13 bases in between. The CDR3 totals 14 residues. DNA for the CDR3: TGTGCTAGTGGTTTAACTATCGAAACGGAGACCCAGTACTTC. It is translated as CASGLTIETETQYF.

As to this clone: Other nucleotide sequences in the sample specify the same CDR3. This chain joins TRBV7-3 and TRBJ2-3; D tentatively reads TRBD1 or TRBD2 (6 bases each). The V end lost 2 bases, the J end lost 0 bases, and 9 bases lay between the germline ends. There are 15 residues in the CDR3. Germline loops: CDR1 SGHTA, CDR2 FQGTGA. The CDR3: CASSLVGGSTDTQYF. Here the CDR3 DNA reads TGTGCCAGCAGCTTAGTAGGGGGGAGCACAGATACGCAGTATTTT.

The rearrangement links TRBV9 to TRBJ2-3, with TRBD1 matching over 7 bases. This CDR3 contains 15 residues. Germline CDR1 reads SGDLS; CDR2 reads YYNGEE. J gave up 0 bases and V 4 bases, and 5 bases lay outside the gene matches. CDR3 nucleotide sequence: TGTGCCAGCAGCCCGGGGACAGTTAGCACAGATACGCAGTATTTT. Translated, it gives CASSPGTVSTDTQYF.

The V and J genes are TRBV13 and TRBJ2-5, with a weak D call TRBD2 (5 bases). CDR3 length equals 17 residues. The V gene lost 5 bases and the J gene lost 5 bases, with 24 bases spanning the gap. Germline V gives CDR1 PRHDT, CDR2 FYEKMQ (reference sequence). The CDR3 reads CASSPSPFGLIGETQYF. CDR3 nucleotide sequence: TGTGCCAGCAGCCCGAGCCCTTTCGGACTTATCGGGGAGACCCAGTACTTC.

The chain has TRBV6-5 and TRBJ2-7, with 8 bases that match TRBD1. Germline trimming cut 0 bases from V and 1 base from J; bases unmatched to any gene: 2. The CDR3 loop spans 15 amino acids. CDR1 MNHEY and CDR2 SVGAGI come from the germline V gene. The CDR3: CASSYSGDRSYEQYF. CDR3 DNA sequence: TGTGCCAGCAGTTACTCGGGGGACAGGTCCTACGAGCAGTACTTC.

This chain's CDR3 is CASRGGEGNYNEQFF. CDR3 nucleotides: TGTGCCAGCAGGGGCGGGGAGGGGAACTACAATGAGCAGTTCTTC. This chain links TRBV2 with TRBJ2-1, with 7 bases that match TRBD2. The CDR3 is 15 residues long. J gave up 3 bases and V 6 bases, and 8 bases lay outside the gene matches. Germline assignment: CDR1 SNHLY and CDR2 FYNNEI.

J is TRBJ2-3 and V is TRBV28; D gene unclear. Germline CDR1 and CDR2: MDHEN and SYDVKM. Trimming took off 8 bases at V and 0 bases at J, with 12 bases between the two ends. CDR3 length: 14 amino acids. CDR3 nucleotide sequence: TGTGCCAGCCGATGGACGGCTAGCACAGATACGCAGTATTTT. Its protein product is CASRWTASTDTQYF.

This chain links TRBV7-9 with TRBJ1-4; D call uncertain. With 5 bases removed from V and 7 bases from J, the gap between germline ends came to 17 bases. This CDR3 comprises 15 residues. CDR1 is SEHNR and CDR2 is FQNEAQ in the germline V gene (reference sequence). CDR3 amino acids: CASSATRAGGEKLFF. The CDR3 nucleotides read TGTGCCAGCAGCGCCACCCGTGCGGGAGGTGAAAAACTGTTTTTT.

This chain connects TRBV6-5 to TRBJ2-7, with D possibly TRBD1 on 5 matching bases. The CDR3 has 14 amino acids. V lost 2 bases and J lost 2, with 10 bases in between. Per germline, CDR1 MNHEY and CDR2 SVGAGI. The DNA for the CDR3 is TGTGCCAGCAGTTACACCGACAGTGCCTACGAGCAGTACTTC. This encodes CASSYTDSAYEQYF.

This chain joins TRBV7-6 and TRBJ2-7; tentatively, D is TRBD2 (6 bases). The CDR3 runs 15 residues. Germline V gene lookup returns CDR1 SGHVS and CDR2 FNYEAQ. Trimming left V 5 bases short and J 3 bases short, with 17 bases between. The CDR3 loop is CASSPLGLVGYEQYF. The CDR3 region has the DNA TGTGCCAGCAGCCCCCTGGGACTCGTCGGCTACGAGCAGTACTTC.

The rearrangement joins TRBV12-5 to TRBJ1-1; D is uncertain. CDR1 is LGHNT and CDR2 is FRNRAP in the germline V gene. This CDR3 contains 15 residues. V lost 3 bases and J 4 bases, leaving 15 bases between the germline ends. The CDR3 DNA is TGTGCTAGTGGTTTTACGGCGCGATCGGGCACTGAAGCTTTCTTT. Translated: CASGFTARSGTEAFF.

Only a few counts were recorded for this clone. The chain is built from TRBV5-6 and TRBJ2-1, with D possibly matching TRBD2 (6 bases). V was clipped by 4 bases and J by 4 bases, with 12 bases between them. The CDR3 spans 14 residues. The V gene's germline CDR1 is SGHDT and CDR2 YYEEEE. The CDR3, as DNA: TGTGCCAGCAGCCCTGGGGGACTTTACAATGAGCAGTTCTTC. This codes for CASSPGGLYNEQFF.

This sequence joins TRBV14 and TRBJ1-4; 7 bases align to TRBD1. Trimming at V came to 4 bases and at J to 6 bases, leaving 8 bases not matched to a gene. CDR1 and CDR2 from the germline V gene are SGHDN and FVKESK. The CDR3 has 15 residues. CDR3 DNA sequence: TGTGCCAGCAGCCCCAGGGGGACGGGAGATGAAAAACTGTTTTTT. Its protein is CASSPRGTGDEKLFF.